The following is a T cell receptor (beta chain) sequence with its context. Trimming took off 0 bases at V and 5 bases at J, with 11 bases between the two ends. The CDR3 consists of 15 residues. The germline gives CDR1 MNHEY, CDR2 SVGAGI. The data stem from a study of blood T cell repertoires in COVID-19. Study summary: Nucleic acid was either cDNA or gDNA, and it came from T cells, B-cell-depleted T cells, or PBMCs.

Sequencing used immunoSEQ multiplex PCR; TCRdb keeps in-frame clones, though not all of them. The sample includes about 160,000 clones, approximately 80% of them seen just once. Sequenced input: peripheral blood. The source of this sequence is an elderly woman with active or convalescent COVID-19. The chain couples TRBV6-5 to TRBJ2-1, with a weak D call TRBD1 (6 bases). CDR3 amino acids: CASSYSMDRDNEQFF. The CDR3, as DNA: TGTGCCAGCAGTTACTCGATGGACAGAGACAATGAGCAGTTCTTC.